Each of the 19 T cell receptor beta chains below was sequenced from the same sample in a study of blood T cell repertoires in COVID-19. Repertoires were generated with immunoSEQ multiplex PCR, while TCRdb's copy carries only in-frame clones and drops some. The sample holds about 190,000 clones, roughly nine tenths seen once. The source material was peripheral blood. The receptors originated from a woman in her twenties or thirties with active or convalescent COVID-19.

The CDR3 DNA is TGTGCCAGCAGTTTAGTGAAGGGGCATGGCTACACCTTC. As protein: CASSLVKGHGYTF. The chain has TRBV12-3 or TRBV12-4 and TRBJ1-2; D perhaps matches TRBD1 (5 bases). CDR3 size: 13 residues. V lost 1 base, J lost 6 bases, and 9 bases lay in between.

The chain recombines TRBV5-1 with TRBJ2-5; tentative D call: TRBD2 (6 bases). V lost 5 bases to trimming and J lost 2 bases, with 13 bases between them. The germline V gene encodes CDR1 SGHRS and CDR2 YFSETQ. The CDR3 totals 14 residues. CDR3 DNA sequence: TGCGCCAGCAGGCGGGTGGCGGGACAAGAGACCCAGTACTTC. Its translation: CASRRVAGQETQYF.

The chain is built from TRBV10-1 and TRBJ2-1; tentative D call: TRBD2 (7 bases). Trimming removed 4 bases from V and 3 bases from J, with 16 bases in between. The germline V gene encodes CDR1 WNHNN and CDR2 SYGVQD (reference sequence). CDR3 length: 16 amino acids. The CDR3: CASSVSGASGYNEQFF. CDR3 nucleotide sequence: TGCGCCAGCAGTGTGTCGGGGGCTAGCGGCTACAATGAGCAGTTCTTC.

The rearrangement joins TRBV19 to TRBJ2-5; 9 bases match TRBD2. The CDR3 has 14 residues. The J segment lost 5 bases and the V segment lost 4 bases, leaving 5 bases of the junction unmatched. Germline lookup yields CDR1 LNHDA and CDR2 SQIVND (reference sequence). CDR3: CASSSGRAGETQYF. The CDR3 DNA reads TGTGCCAGTAGTAGCGGGAGGGCCGGTGAGACCCAGTACTTC.

The J gene is TRBJ1-1, the V gene TRBV28; no reliable D call. In germline, CDR1 is MDHEN, CDR2 SYDVKM. The V gene lost 3 bases and the J gene lost 2 bases, with 10 bases spanning the gap. The CDR3 has 14 amino acids. In nucleotides, the CDR3 is TGTGCCAGCAGTTTTTCGGGAGGAAACACTGAAGCTTTCTTT. Residues: CASSFSGGNTEAFF.

This chain connects TRBV7-2 to TRBJ1-1, with 8 positions matching TRBD1. CDR1 SGHTA and CDR2 FQGNSA come from the germline V gene. J was trimmed by 11 bases and V by 5 bases; bases with no gene match: 13. This CDR3 region has 14 residues. CDR3 coding DNA: TGTGCCAGCAGCCCACAACTCCAGGGGGCCGGGGCTTTCTTT. It translates to CASSPQLQGAGAFF.

The chain recombines TRBV28 with TRBJ2-1; maybe TRBD1 (6 bases). V was shortened by 5 bases and J by 8 bases, with 13 bases between the two germline ends. Germline V gives CDR1 MDHEN, CDR2 SYDVKM. This CDR3 has 13 residues. The CDR3 bases are TGTGCCAGCAGTCCCCACAGGGACGATGAGCAGTTCTTC. It yields the protein CASSPHRDDEQFF.

In nucleotides, the CDR3 is TGTGCCAGCAGACCCGGACAGACTCGGGATGAGCAGTTCTTC. This translates into CASRPGQTRDEQFF. V usage is TRBV28 and J usage is TRBJ2-1; perhaps TRBD1 as D (6 bases). The CDR3 covers 14 residues. The V gene's germline CDR1 is MDHEN and CDR2 SYDVKM. The germline V and J ends were trimmed by 6 bases and 8 bases, with 17 bases remaining between them.

This clone was observed a single time. The rearrangement uses TRBV19 and TRBJ2-7, with 7 bases aligning to TRBD2. In germline, CDR1 is LNHDA, CDR2 SQIVND (reference sequence). Trimming took 3 bases from V and 0 from J; bases not matched to a gene: 8. This CDR3 has 16 amino acids. DNA of the CDR3: TGTGCCAGTAGTATGGGCGGGAGTCGGAGCTCCTACGAGCAGTACTTC. As protein: CASSMGGSRSSYEQYF.

This chain connects TRBV5-1 to TRBJ1-4, with D maybe TRBD1 (5 bases). The CDR3 runs 14 residues. Trimming shortened V by 0 bases and J by 5 bases, and 8 bases separated the two germline ends. Germline V gives CDR1 SGHRS, CDR2 YFSETQ. CDR3 nucleotides: TGCGCCAGCAGCTTGGGGGCAGGGAATGAAAAACTGTTTTTT. Protein sequence: CASSLGAGNEKLFF.

The chain couples TRBV28 to TRBJ2-2, with D tentatively TRBD1 (6 bases). The V and J ends lost 8 bases and 2 bases respectively, with 12 bases between them. The CDR3 length is 14 residues. In germline, CDR1 is MDHEN, CDR2 SYDVKM. For the CDR3, the DNA is TGTGCCAGCTCGATAGGGGGAAACACCGGGGAGCTGTTTTTT. It codes for CASSIGGNTGELFF.

The chain couples TRBV18 to TRBJ1-3, with 7 nucleotides matching TRBD1. This CDR3 is 17 amino acids long. V shed 6 bases, J shed 2 bases, and the junction held 13 bases outside the gene matches. Germline-derived CDR1 and CDR2 are KGHSH and LQKENI. The CDR3 here is CASSPSLTGSPGNTIYF. Written as DNA, the CDR3 is TGTGCCAGCTCGCCTTCCCTGACAGGGTCCCCTGGAAACACCATATATTTT.

This clone was observed a single time. This chain uses TRBV7-6 with TRBJ2-1; TRBD1 matches at 10 bases. Per the germline V gene, CDR1 is SGHVS and CDR2 is FNYEAQ. This CDR3 region has 15 residues. V lost 5 bases, J lost 7 bases, and 8 bases stayed unmatched. CDR3 residues: CASSQRGQGSNEQFF. CDR3 nucleotides: TGTGCCAGCAGCCAAAGGGGACAGGGGTCAAATGAGCAGTTCTTC. The full variable domain, completed using reference TRBV7-6 and TRBJ2-1, is GAGVSQSPRYKVTKRGQDVALRCDPISGHVSLYWYRQALGQGPEFLTYFNYEAQQDKSGLPNDRFSAERPEGSISTLTIQRTEQRDSAMYRCASSQRGQGSNEQFFGPGTRLTVL.

This clone was seen once. The V and J genes are TRBV6-5 and TRBJ1-2; D gene uncertain. Germline CDR1 and CDR2: MNHEY and SVGAGI. The V and J ends lost 6 bases and 0 bases respectively, with 5 bases between them. This CDR3 is built from 12 residues. CDR3 loop: CASRQSNYGYTF. The CDR3 DNA reads TGTGCCAGCAGACAGTCTAACTATGGCTACACCTTC.

V usage is TRBV4-1 and J usage is TRBJ2-1; weak D call: TRBD2 (5 bases). The germline gives CDR1 MGHRA, CDR2 YSYEKL. The V end lost 2 bases, the J end lost 3 bases, and 11 bases lay between the germline ends. This CDR3 has 15 residues. CDR3 nucleotide sequence: TGCGCCAGCAGCCAACTTGGACTGAGCTACAATGAGCAGTTCTTC. Residues: CASSQLGLSYNEQFF.

The chain has TRBV5-1 and TRBJ2-1, with 9 positions matching TRBD2. The CDR3 has 16 amino acids. V shed 0 bases and J 5 bases; nucleotides not matched to a gene: 6. Germline values: CDR1 SGHRS, CDR2 YFSETQ. CDR3 DNA sequence: TGCGCCAGCAGCTTGGAAGGCCTAGCGGGGAACAATGAGCAGTTCTTC. It encodes CASSLEGLAGNNEQFF.

This chain connects TRBV4-2 to TRBJ2-2; possible D gene TRBD2, 7 bases. V was trimmed by 0 bases and J by 6 bases, leaving 11 bases between them. Looked up from germline, CDR1 is LGHNA and CDR2 is YNFKEQ. This CDR3 has 15 residues. In DNA form, the CDR3 reads TGTGCCAGCAGCCAAGAAGGGGGGGCCCCCGGGGAGCTGTTTTTT. Protein sequence: CASSQEGGAPGELFF.

The chain has TRBV5-6 and TRBJ1-5; no firm D call. The CDR3 is made up of 14 amino acids. The V end was cut by 1 base, the J end by 3 bases, with 8 bases between. CDR1 and CDR2 (germline): SGHDT, YYEEEE. The CDR3 here is CASSLSGLNQPQHF. The CDR3, as DNA: TGTGCCAGCAGCTTGAGTGGGCTCAATCAGCCCCAGCATTTT.

The chain links TRBV7-6 to TRBJ1-4; 7 bases match TRBD1. Germline V gene lookup returns CDR1 SGHVS and CDR2 FNYEAQ. V gave up 1 base and J gave up 8 bases; unmatched junction bases: 7. CDR3 length: 15 amino acids. CDR3 sequence: CASSLGQGGREKLFF. As DNA, the CDR3 is TGTGCCAGCAGCTTAGGACAGGGCGGGCGGGAAAAACTGTTTTTT.